This T cell receptor beta chain was recovered during a study of T cells after yellow fever vaccination. This clonotype was seen more than once but under ten times. The germline gives CDR1 SGHRS, CDR2 YFSETQ. The CDR3 spans 13 residues. V was clipped by 0 bases and J by 3 bases, with 6 bases between them. TCRdb passed the 5' RACE reads through MiXCR, listing each CDR3 protein once. The repertoire holds 250,000 to 300,000 distinct CDR3 sequences, with over 10% as singletons. This sequence originates from a man aged 25 to 45 who received the YFV17D yellow fever vaccine. The sample here was CD4+ T cells sorted from PBMCs, taken 45 days after the yellow fever booster vaccination. The genes are TRBV5-1 and TRBJ1-1; D uncertain. The chain's CDR3 is CASSLAEHTEAFF. CDR3 in DNA: TGCGCCAGCAGCTTGGCGGAACACACTGAAGCTTTCTTT.